The 19 T cell receptor beta chains in this list originate from one sample, sequenced in a study of T cell responses to AZD1222 COVID-19 vaccine (TCRdb year 2021). Receptor amplification or capture employed the immunoSEQ multiplex PCR assay. Imported from immuneACCESS, the table was reduced by TCRdb to in-frame sequences with V and J called. These copies leave out some clones; in studies compared against another copy, an unresolved V gene accounts for under half, and the cause of the remainder is not known. For this sample there are 100,000 to 150,000 clones; approximately 91% appear just once. The leading ten clones occupy 0.9% to 1.2% of the sample. This sample's time point label indicates: about 28 days (+/-7) after the second vaccine dose. The material sequenced was peripheral blood, taken 28 days after the second AZD1222 dose. All receptors derive from an adult who received the AZD1222 COVID-19 vaccine.

The chain joins TRBV30 to TRBJ1-5; D gene unclear. Trimming cost V 3 bases and J 5 bases, with 20 bases left between them. The CDR3 is 16 residues long. Germline V lookup: CDR1 GTSNPN, CDR2 SVGIG (reference sequence). The CDR3 here is CAWSRSLRNSDQPQHF. CDR3 nucleotides: TGTGCCTGGAGCCGGAGCCTCAGGAATTCTGATCAGCCCCAGCATTTT.

The V gene is TRBV7-9, the J gene TRBJ1-4; 7 bases align to TRBD1. The CDR3 is 15 amino acids. The germline gives CDR1 SEHNR, CDR2 FQNEAQ (reference sequence). The V gene end was trimmed by 5 bases and the J gene end by 7 bases; junction bases not matched to a gene: 10. The CDR3 bases are TGTGCCAGCAGCCCCGGACAGGTCGGAGGTGAAAAACTGTTTTTT. This sequence encodes CASSPGQVGGEKLFF.

This chain connects TRBV3-1 (or the pseudogene TRBV3-2) to TRBJ2-1; D gene uncertain. Trimming stripped 2 bases from V and 5 bases from J, with 10 bases between. The CDR3 has 14 residues. Germline loops: CDR1 LGHDT, CDR2 YNNKEL (reference sequence). CDR3 bases: TGTGCCAGCAGCCAATTATGGCCTAACAATGAGCAGTTCTTC. Its protein is CASSQLWPNNEQFF.

This clone has just one count. The chain combines TRBV10-2 with TRBJ2-1, with 10 bases fitting TRBD2. The CDR3 extends over 16 amino acids. CDR1 is WSHSY and CDR2 is SAAADI in the germline V gene. After removal of 3 bases from V and 8 bases from J, the junction contained 10 bases not matched to a gene. The CDR3 here is CASSDGREREGYEQFF. As DNA, the CDR3 is TGCGCCAGCAGTGATGGGCGCGAGCGGGAGGGTTATGAGCAGTTCTTC.

This chain connects TRBV7-3 to TRBJ1-3; D is possibly TRBD1 (5 bases). The CDR3 totals 15 residues. Trimming shortened V by 6 bases and J by 2 bases, and 14 bases separated the two germline ends. Germline CDR1 is SGHTA and CDR2 is FQGTGA. The CDR3 is CASSAGRDPGNTIYF. The DNA for the CDR3 is TGTGCCAGCAGTGCAGGACGGGACCCTGGAAACACCATATATTTT.

The J gene is TRBJ2-1, the V gene TRBV7-3; 8 nucleotides match TRBD2. CDR3 length equals 18 residues. Germline V lookup: CDR1 SGHTA, CDR2 FQGTGA. The J segment lost 3 bases and the V segment lost 5 bases, leaving 15 bases of the junction unmatched. The CDR3, as DNA: TGTGCCAGCAGCACTCGCAGGTCGGCGGGAGGTGTCTACAATGAGCAGTTCTTC. Amino acid sequence: CASSTRRSAGGVYNEQFF.

The chain recombines TRBV5-6 with TRBJ1-3; the D is unclear. The CDR3 has 14 residues. V was pared by 2 bases and J by 0 bases, with 6 bases between. Germline V lookup: CDR1 SGHDT, CDR2 YYEEEE. The CDR3 DNA follows: TGTGCCAGCAGCTTCGGCGGCTCTGGAAACACCATATATTTT. This gives the protein CASSFGGSGNTIYF.

The rearrangement joins TRBV5-4 to TRBJ1-1, with a tentative D call TRBD1 (6 bases). Between the trimmed V and J ends, which lost 1 base and 4 bases, there was a span of 17 bases. The V gene's germline CDR1 is SGHNT and CDR2 YYREEE (reference sequence). This CDR3 contains 16 residues. The CDR3 here is CASSLYLQGGGTEAFF. CDR3 DNA: TGTGCCAGCAGCTTGTATCTCCAAGGGGGGGGCACTGAAGCTTTCTTT.

This clone was counted once. This chain joins TRBV6-1 and TRBJ1-4; 7 bases match TRBD1. Germline V gene lookup returns CDR1 MNHNS and CDR2 SASEGT. This CDR3 has 15 amino acids. The V and J ends lost 2 bases and 6 bases, in that order; junction bases with no gene match: 6. CDR3: CASSEMGQHYEKLFF. CDR3 bases: TGTGCCAGCAGTGAAATGGGACAGCACTATGAAAAACTGTTTTTT.

The count of this clone is one. The chain uses TRBV19 and TRBJ1-2; D might be TRBD1 (5 bases). The CDR3 sequence is 17 residues long. The germline CDR1 and CDR2 sequences are LNHDA and SQIVND (reference sequence). V lost 4 bases to trimming and J lost 6 bases, with 24 bases between them. DNA of the CDR3: TGTGCCAGTAGTAGGGGGAGTACAGGTGGGCTTCGGAATGGCTACACCTTC. The encoded protein is CASSRGSTGGLRNGYTF.

The rearrangement joins TRBV18 to TRBJ1-4, with 8 bases that match TRBD1. The germline gives CDR1 KGHSH, CDR2 LQKENI. The V segment lost 3 bases and the J segment 5 bases; nucleotides outside the gene matches: 5. CDR3 size: 15 residues. CDR3 sequence (DNA): TGTGCCAGCTCACCGGCACAGGGGGGAAATGAAAAACTGTTTTTT. This codes for CASSPAQGGNEKLFF.

This clone was seen just once. CDR3 protein: CASGSRQGTGELFF. The CDR3 DNA sequence: TGTGCCAGCGGATCCAGACAGGGCACCGGGGAGCTGTTTTTT. V is TRBV21-1 and J is TRBJ2-2; whether TRBD1, the table's D call, matches the DNA was not checked. TRBV21-1 is recorded as a pseudogene. This CDR3 spans 14 amino acids.

This chain links TRBV27 with TRBJ1-2; the D is unclear. Trimming removed 1 base from V and 7 bases from J, with 10 bases in between. This CDR3 contains 13 residues. Germline lookup yields CDR1 MNHEY and CDR2 SMNVEV (reference sequence). CDR3 amino acids: CASSLWGEGGYTF. As DNA, the CDR3 is TGTGCCAGCAGTTTATGGGGAGAGGGTGGCTACACCTTC.

This clone is a singleton in its sample. The chain combines TRBV12-3 or TRBV12-4 with TRBJ1-2; no reliable D call. The CDR3 runs 12 residues. Between the trimmed V and J ends, which lost 1 base and 4 bases, there was a span of 4 bases. As DNA, the CDR3 is TGTGCCAGCAGTTTAGACTCCTATGGCTACACCTTC. Translation gives CASSLDSYGYTF.

The table lists this clone with a count of one. Here the CDR3 reads CASSFLHLPTGNTDTQYF. CDR3 sequence (DNA): TGTGCCAGCAGCTTCCTCCATCTCCCGACAGGGAACACAGATACGCAGTATTTT. This chain connects TRBV5-7 to TRBJ2-3; 7 bases fit TRBD1. TRBV5-7 has ORF status, its function being uncertain. CDR3 length equals 18 residues. J lost 2 bases, V lost 2 bases, and 14 bases had no gene match.

This chain uses TRBV27 with TRBJ2-7; perhaps TRBD1 as D (6 bases). V lost 0 bases, J lost 4 bases, and 16 bases lay in between. The germline V gene has CDR1 MNHEY and CDR2 SMNVEV (reference sequence). The CDR3 runs to 16 residues. CDR3 sequence reads: CASSLSPPTGWYEQYF. The DNA of the CDR3 is TGTGCCAGCAGTTTATCCCCTCCGACAGGATGGTACGAGCAGTACTTC.

This chain connects TRBV5-1 to TRBJ1-2; D gene ambiguous. V was trimmed by 1 base and J by 2 bases, leaving 9 bases between them. The CDR3 covers 14 residues. From germline, CDR1 is SGHRS and CDR2 YFSETQ. Here the CDR3 DNA reads TGCGCCAGCAGCTTGCCGGGAGCCAACTATGGCTACACCTTC. Its translation: CASSLPGANYGYTF.

This chain uses TRBV6-6 with TRBJ1-2; the D is unclear. This CDR3 comprises 13 residues. Germline assignment: CDR1 MNHNY and CDR2 SVGAGI (reference sequence). The V end lost 5 bases, the J end lost 4 bases, and 11 bases lay between the germline ends. The CDR3 spells CASSQGRGYGYTF. The CDR3 DNA sequence: TGTGCCAGCAGTCAAGGGCGGGGCTATGGCTACACCTTC.

This clone showed up just once. The V gene is TRBV10-3, the J gene TRBJ1-1; 7 bases fit TRBD1. CDR3 length: 12 amino acids. Germline V CDR1 and CDR2: ENHRY, SYGVKD. Trimming at V came to 9 bases and at J to 3 bases, leaving 4 bases not matched to a gene. The CDR3 bases are TGTGCCATTAGAGGGGGCGACACTGAAGCTTTCTTT. It encodes CAIRGGDTEAFF.